This T cell receptor (beta chain) was sequenced for a study of long-term antiretroviral therapy in people with HIV. The study's findings and limits: Despite increasing after ART, diversity remained lower than that of transplant donor controls. The study collected blood between about 2004 and 2018, possibly under older ART regimens. Controls had broader CDR3 length ranges than HIV repertoires did.

Germline CDR1 is LGHNT and CDR2 is FRNRAP. This CDR3 is built from 15 residues. Trimming cost V 0 bases and J 3 bases, with 12 bases left between them. With survey level as its setting, the immunoSEQ assay was v3.0. In sequencing, roughly 40,000-50,000 T-cell genomes per sample were targeted. The assay was immunoSEQ multiplex PCR, and TCRdb's table has in-frame clones only and misses some. The table lists roughly 30,000 clones, roughly 93% of them singletons, with 5% to 7% in the top ten. The count of this clone is one. Its antigen is unidentified. The specimen comprised unsorted PBMCs, sampled approximately 6.3 years after starting antiretroviral therapy. The chain employs TRBV12-5 and TRBJ2-7, with a tentative D call TRBD2 (5 bases). The clonotype originates from a woman between 35 and 50 years old with HIV. The CDR3 nucleotides are TGTGCTAGTGGTTTGGTAGTCGGCCGGGACTACGAGCAGTACTTC. Translated: CASGLVVGRDYEQYF.